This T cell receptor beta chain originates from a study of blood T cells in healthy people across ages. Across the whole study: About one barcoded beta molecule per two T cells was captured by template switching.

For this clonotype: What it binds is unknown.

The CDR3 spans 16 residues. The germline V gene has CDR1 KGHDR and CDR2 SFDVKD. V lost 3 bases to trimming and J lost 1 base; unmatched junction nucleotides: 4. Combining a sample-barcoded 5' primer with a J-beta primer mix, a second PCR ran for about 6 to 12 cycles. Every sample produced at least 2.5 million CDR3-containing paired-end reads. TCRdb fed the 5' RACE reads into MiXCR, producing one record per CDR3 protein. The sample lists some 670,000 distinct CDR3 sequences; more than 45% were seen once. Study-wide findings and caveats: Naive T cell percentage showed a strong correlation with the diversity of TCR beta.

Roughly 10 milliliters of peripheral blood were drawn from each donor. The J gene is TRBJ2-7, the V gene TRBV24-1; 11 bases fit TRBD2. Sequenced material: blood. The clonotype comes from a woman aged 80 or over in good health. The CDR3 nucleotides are TGTGCCACCAGTGATCCCGGGACTAGCGGATCCTACGAGCAGTACTTC. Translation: CATSDPGTSGSYEQYF.